The T cell receptor (beta chain) under discussion was sequenced for a study of T cell responses to AZD1222 COVID-19 vaccine. Study results and limitations: Regions 160-218 and 743-854 held dominance among vaccine-associated CD4 TCRs, which spanned spike. Scientists sampled the repertoires only once the peak T cell response had passed. Donors, mostly white British, included more females; clonal diversity was possibly underestimated.

This clone was detected once. Its matching antigen is unknown. Only in-frame clones appear in the TCRdb table, and some are missing; sequencing was by immunoSEQ multiplex PCR. The sample lists under 75,000 clones, roughly 85% occurring once. The CDR3 covers 14 residues. The germline V and J ends were trimmed by 5 bases and 0 bases, with 10 bases remaining between them. Germline values: CDR1 LNHDA, CDR2 SQIVND (reference sequence). V is TRBV19 and J is TRBJ1-1, with a tentative D call TRBD1 (6 bases). The sequence came from an adult in good health. The starting material was peripheral blood, obtained on day 0 of AZD1222 vaccination. CDR3 DNA sequence: TGTGCCAGTAGTGCAGGGGCCGTGAACACTGAAGCTTTCTTT. Its protein product is CASSAGAVNTEAFF.